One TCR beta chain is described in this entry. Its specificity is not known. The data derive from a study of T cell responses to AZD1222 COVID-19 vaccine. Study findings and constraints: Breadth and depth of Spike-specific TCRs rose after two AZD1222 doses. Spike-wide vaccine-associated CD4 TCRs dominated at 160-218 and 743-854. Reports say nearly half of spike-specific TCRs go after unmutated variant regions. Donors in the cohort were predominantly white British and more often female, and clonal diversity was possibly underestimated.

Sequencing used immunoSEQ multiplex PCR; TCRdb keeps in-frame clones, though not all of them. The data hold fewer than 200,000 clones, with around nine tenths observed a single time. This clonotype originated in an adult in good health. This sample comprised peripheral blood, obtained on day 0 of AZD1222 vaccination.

The CDR3, as DNA: TGTGCCAGCAGTTGGGACAGGGGGGGAGAGCAGTACTTC. Encoded protein: CASSWDRGGEQYF. This chain links TRBV27 with TRBJ2-7; 11 nucleotides agree with TRBD1. The CDR3 is 13 amino acids. Germline V CDR1 and CDR2: MNHEY, SMNVEV (reference sequence). J lost 7 bases, V lost 4 bases, and 3 bases had no gene match.